This is a list of T cell receptor beta chains from one sample in a study of T cell repertoires in cytomegalovirus infection. TCRdb re-analysed the reads in MiXCR, keeping a single row per CDR3 protein. The sample shows roughly 760,000 distinct CDR3 sequences, roughly 35% of them seen only once. The specimen was PBMCs. The source is a human donor in good health (CMV status not recorded). Some clones in this sample may be carry-over from other donors' samples. Each CDR3 is given with its conserved first and last residue. The D gene is left open where the match is weak. Size is omitted from some rows. Given values are once, few, many or a class for expanded clones.

TGTGCCAGCAGTTCCCCTTCCAGGGGGGGCTACAATGAGCAGTTCTTC	CASSSPSRGGYNEQFF	.	TRBJ2-1	TRBV6-5	.
TGTGCCAGCAGTGATAATTCGGGGGGCAATCAGCCCCAGCATTTT	CASSDNSGGNQPQHF	.	TRBJ1-5	TRBV2	.
TGTGCCAGCAGCCGCGCCGACTTCGGACAGTCGCGGGACACCATATCTTTT	CASSRADFGQSRDTISF	.	TRBJ1-3	TRBV7-8	.
TGTGCCAGCAGCATCCGCCAGGGGATACTTCGGAACACTGAAGCTTTCTTT	CASSIRQGILRNTEAFF	.	TRBJ1-1	TRBV7-8	.
TGTGCCAGCAGTTTCGAAAGGGGGGAACAGCCCCAGCATTTT	CASSFERGEQPQHF	.	TRBJ1-5	TRBV6-6	.
TGTGCCAGCAGATTAGGGGCAGGGCGGACTGGCACTGAAGCTTTCTTT	CASRLGAGRTGTEAFF	.	TRBJ1-1	TRBV6-6	.
TGTGCCAGCAGCTCGGGACTAGCGGGAGCGGCCGGGGAGCTGTTTTTT	CASSSGLAGAAGELFF	.	TRBJ2-2	TRBV7-6	TRBD2
TGTGCCAGCAGCTTTGGGGCGGCAAGCTCCTACGAGCAGTACTTC	CASSFGAASSYEQYF	few	TRBJ2-7	TRBV7-4	.
TGCAGTTCCCGGCGGGGTGACAGTGTCTACGAGCAGTACTTC	CSSRRGDSVYEQYF	.	TRBJ2-7	TRBV20-1	.
TGTGCCAGCAGTGAAGGACTAGCGGGGGCCCTGGGCACCGGGGAGCTGTTTTTT	CASSEGLAGALGTGELFF	.	TRBJ2-2	TRBV6-1	TRBD2
TGCAGTGCTAGAGCCGGGACTAACACAGATACGCAGTATTTT	CSARAGTNTDTQYF	.	TRBJ2-3	TRBV20-1	TRBD2
TGTGCCAGTAGACGTTGGTCTAGCGGGGGGACCTACGAGCAGTACTTC	CASRRWSSGGTYEQYF	few	TRBJ2-7	TRBV19	TRBD2
TGCAGCGTTTGCGACGACCCGACAGATACGCAGTATTTT	CSVCDDPTDTQYF	few	TRBJ2-3	TRBV29-1	.
TGTGCCAGCGGGGCGGTCCCAGATACGCAGTATTTT	CASGAVPDTQYF	.	TRBJ2-3	TRBV7-9	.
TGTGCCAGCAGCCCCGACCCCCGGGATGAGCAGTACTTC	CASSPDPRDEQYF	many	TRBJ2-7	TRBV7-2	.
TGTGCCAGCAGCTTTCGCGGTGGGGAAGAGACCCAGTACTTC	CASSFRGGEETQYF	many	TRBJ2-5	TRBV7-8	.
TGTGCCAGCAGTCGAAGCGGGGGCAGACTCACTGAAGCTTTCTTT	CASSRSGGRLTEAFF	few	TRBJ1-1	TRBV6-1	.
TGTGCCACCAGTCCTGCAGGGAATTGGAACATTCAGTACTTC	CATSPAGNWNIQYF	few	TRBJ2-4	TRBV24-1	.
TGTTCCAGCAGCTTAGGGGTATGTCAGCCCCAGCATTTT	CSSSLGVCQPQHF	.	TRBJ1-5	TRBV7-6	.
TGTGCCAGCAGCTTAATGGATTACCAAGAGACCCAGTACTTC	CASSLMDYQETQYF	.	TRBJ2-5	TRBV7-2	.
TGCGCCAGCAGTGAGAGGCGACTAGCGTCGGAGACCCAGTACTTC	CASSERRLASETQYF	.	TRBJ2-5	TRBV10-2	TRBD2
TGTGCCAGCAGTACGCGGGTGGGAAGCAATCAGCCCCAGCATTTT	CASSTRVGSNQPQHF	few	TRBJ1-5	TRBV12-3/TRBV12-4	.
TGTGCCAGCACTCGGGACAGGGGTACCGATCAGCCCCAGCATTTT	CASTRDRGTDQPQHF	.	TRBJ1-5	TRBV12-3/TRBV12-4	TRBD1
TGTGCCAGCAGTTTATCGAGCGGACCCACCTCCCCAGATACGCAGTATTTT	CASSLSSGPTSPDTQYF	few	TRBJ2-3	TRBV28	.
TGTGCCAGCAGTTCCGTCGGACGGACAGGCGGAGATACGCAGTATTTT	CASSSVGRTGGDTQYF	.	TRBJ2-3	TRBV28	TRBD1
TGTGCCAGCAGGCGGACAGGGAGAAACATTCAGTACTTC	CASRRTGRNIQYF	.	TRBJ2-4	TRBV27	TRBD1
TGTGCCAGCAGCTTAGTAACCCTAGCGGGAGGGCCTGGAACCGGGGAGCTGTTTTTT	CASSLVTLAGGPGTGELFF	many	TRBJ2-2	TRBV7-2	TRBD2
TGTGCCACCGTTGATGCGGATCGGGGTGGCTACACCTTC	CATVDADRGGYTF	once	TRBJ1-2	TRBV15	.
TGCGCCAGCAGCTTGGGAAGACAGGGTGGTTTAAACACCTTC	CASSLGRQGGLNTF	.	TRBJ1-2	TRBV5-1	TRBD1
TGTGCCAGCAGAAAAGACGGGGACACTGAAGCTTTCTTT	CASRKDGDTEAFF	.	TRBJ1-1	TRBV12-3/TRBV12-4	.
TGTGCCAGCAGCTTAGGGTGGGGCGGGAGGGTCTACGAGCAGTACTTC	CASSLGWGGRVYEQYF	few	TRBJ2-7	TRBV7-2	TRBD2
TGTGCCAGCAGTTCAGACGGAACGGGGGGCTACAACTTC	CASSSDGTGGYNF	.	TRBJ1-2	TRBV12-3/TRBV12-4	.
TGCAGTGCTAGGGTTGCCGGCCGACAGGGTCAGCCCCAGCATTTT	CSARVAGRQGQPQHF	.	TRBJ1-5	TRBV20-1	TRBD1
TGTGCCAGCAGCGGACTAGCGAGACCGAACACCGGGGAGCTGTTTTTT	CASSGLARPNTGELFF	many	TRBJ2-2	TRBV12-3/TRBV12-4	TRBD2
TGCGCCAGCAGCCAAGATAATCGGGATCAGCCCCAGCATTTT	CASSQDNRDQPQHF	.	TRBJ1-5	TRBV4-1	.
TGTGCCAGCAGCCTAATAGGGACAGGGGATGGGCAGTTCTTC	CASSLIGTGDGQFF	.	TRBJ2-1	TRBV28	TRBD1
TGTGCCAGCACCCAGGAAGGGTCTGGGGAAAAACTGTTTTTT	CASTQEGSGEKLFF	.	TRBJ1-4	TRBV7-9	.
TGTGCCAGCAGCTTTTTGTCCGACAGACCCGAGCAGTACTTC	CASSFLSDRPEQYF	few	TRBJ2-7	TRBV7-8	.
TGTGCCAGCAGTTCCTCAGGGGTTGTAGACAATCAGCCCCAGCATTTT	CASSSSGVVDNQPQHF	many	TRBJ1-5	TRBV27	.
TGTGCCAGCAGCTTGAATAACAATCAGCCCCAGCATTTT	CASSLNNNQPQHF	few	TRBJ1-5	TRBV5-5	.
TGTGCCACCAGACAGGGCTCGGGATTTTACGAGCAGTACTTC	CATRQGSGFYEQYF	many	TRBJ2-7	TRBV6-1	TRBD1
TGTGCCAGCAGTCCTCTTCCGGTGGGGCAGTACTTC	CASSPLPVGQYF	.	TRBJ2-7	TRBV2	.
TGTGCCAGCAGCCGCATCGCGTTGGGGAAGATCAATGAGCAGTTCTTC	CASSRIALGKINEQFF	.	TRBJ2-1	TRBV28	.
TGTGCCAGTCGGACCGCGGGGGCGGCCAAAAACATTCAGTACTTC	CASRTAGAAKNIQYF	.	TRBJ2-4	TRBV19	.
TGCAGTGCTAGAGATTTGGGGGGCGCAGGTTATGGCTACACCTTC	CSARDLGGAGYGYTF	.	TRBJ1-2	TRBV20-1	.
TGCAGCGTTGGGGGGGACGGGCCCTACTATGGCTACACCTTC	CSVGGDGPYYGYTF	few	TRBJ1-2	TRBV29-1	.
TGTGCCAGCAGTTTAGACAGCTCCAATTCACCCCTCCACTTT	CASSLDSSNSPLHF	.	TRBJ1-6	TRBV28	.
TGCAGTGCTAAAGGGTGGTCCGGGGGGGAGACCCAGTACTTC	CSAKGWSGGETQYF	.	TRBJ2-5	TRBV20-1	TRBD2
TGCGCCAGCAGCCAGGGACAGTTTATCTACGAGCAGTACTTC	CASSQGQFIYEQYF	.	TRBJ2-7	TRBV5-1	TRBD1
TGTGCCAGCAGGCTATTGACTAGCGGGAGTGGAGAGACCCAGTACTTC	CASRLLTSGSGETQYF	.	TRBJ2-5	TRBV12-3/TRBV12-4	TRBD2
TGTGCCAGCAGCCCGAACAGACAGGGGGACGATGAGCAGTTCTTC	CASSPNRQGDDEQFF	.	TRBJ2-1	TRBV11-3	TRBD1
TGTGCCAGCAGAACCTTTCCGGGACAGGGCCCAGATACGCAGTATTTT	CASRTFPGQGPDTQYF	few	TRBJ2-3	TRBV2	TRBD1
TGTGCCAGCAGCTTGGCGAGGGAACTCCAAGAGACCCAGTACTTC	CASSLARELQETQYF	.	TRBJ2-5	TRBV5-6	.
TGCAGTGCTAGAACCGGGACTGGAAGGGAAAAACTGTTTTTT	CSARTGTGREKLFF	few	TRBJ1-4	TRBV20-1	.
TGTGCCAGCAGCCAATTGACAGGGGCGAAACCAACTAATGAAAAACTGTTTTTT	CASSQLTGAKPTNEKLFF	.	TRBJ1-4	TRBV28	TRBD1